This T cell receptor (beta chain) was sequenced for a study of human T cells and chemical hapten exposure. Study-wide background: Largely, small differences in pooled library volume made per-sample TCR yields vary. General study points: TCRs at high frequency, those above 1 in 1000, did not change with DPC sensitization.

Total RNA came from unfractionated whole blood. This clonotype was seen more than once but under ten times. As yet, its antigen is unknown. The ends lost 1 base at V and 8 bases at J; junction bases unmatched: 2. CDR3 size: 14 residues. Germline CDR1 LNHDA, CDR2 SQIVND (reference sequence). As the library was built, unique molecular identifiers were attached to individual cDNA molecules. Each CDR3 protein gets one entry after TCRdb re-called the reads with MiXCR. The table has around 120,000 distinct CDR3 sequences, over 7% seen once; the top ten hold over 1.1%. This receptor was identified in a human donor in good health. Some clones in this sample may be carry-over from other donors' samples. Sequencing was done on a sample of whole blood. The rearrangement joins TRBV19 to TRBJ2-1, with 10 nucleotides matching TRBD2. CDR3 region: CASSIGGTSDEQFF. The CDR3 DNA is TGTGCCAGTAGTATAGGGGGGACTAGCGATGAGCAGTTCTTC. Complete variable domain (other parts from reference TRBV19 and TRBJ2-1): DGGITQSPKYLFRKEGQNVTLSCEQNLNHDAMYWYRQDPGQGLRLIYYSQIVNDFQKGDIAEGYSVSREKKESFPLTVTSAQKNPTAFYLCASSIGGTSDEQFFGPGTRLTVL.